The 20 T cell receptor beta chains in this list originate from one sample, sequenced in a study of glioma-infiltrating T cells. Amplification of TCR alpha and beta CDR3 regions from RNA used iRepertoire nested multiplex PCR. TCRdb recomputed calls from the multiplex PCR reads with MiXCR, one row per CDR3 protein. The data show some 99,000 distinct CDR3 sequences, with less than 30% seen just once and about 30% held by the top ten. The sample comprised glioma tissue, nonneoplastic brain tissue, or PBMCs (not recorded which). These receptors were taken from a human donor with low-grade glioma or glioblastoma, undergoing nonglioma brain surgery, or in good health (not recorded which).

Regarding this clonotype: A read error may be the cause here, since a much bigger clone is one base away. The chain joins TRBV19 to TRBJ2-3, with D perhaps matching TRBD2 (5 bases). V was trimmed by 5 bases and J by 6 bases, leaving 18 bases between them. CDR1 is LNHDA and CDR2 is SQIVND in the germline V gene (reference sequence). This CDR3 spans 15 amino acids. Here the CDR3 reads CASSFLGNRADTQYF. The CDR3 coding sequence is TGTGCCAGTAGTTTCCTCGGGAACCGGGCGGATACGCAGTATTTT. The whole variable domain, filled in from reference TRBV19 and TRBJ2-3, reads DGGITQSPKYLFRKEGQNVTLSCEQNLNHDAMYWYRQDPGQGLRLIYYSQIVNDFQKGDIAEGYSVSREKKESFPLTVTSAQKNPTAFYLCASSFLGNRADTQYFGPGTRLTVL.

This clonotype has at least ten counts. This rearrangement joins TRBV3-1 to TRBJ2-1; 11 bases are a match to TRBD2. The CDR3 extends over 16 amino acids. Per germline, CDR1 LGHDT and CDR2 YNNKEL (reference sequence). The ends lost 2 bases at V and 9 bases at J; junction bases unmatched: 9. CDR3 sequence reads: CASSQTRTSGFGEQFF. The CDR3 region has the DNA TGTGCCAGCAGCCAAACACGGACTAGCGGGTTTGGTGAGCAGTTCTTC.

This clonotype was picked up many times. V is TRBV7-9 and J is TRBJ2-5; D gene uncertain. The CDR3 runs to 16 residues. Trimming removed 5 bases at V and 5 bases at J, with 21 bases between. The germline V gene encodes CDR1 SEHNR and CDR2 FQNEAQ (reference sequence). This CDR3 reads CASSAPQLLGGETQYF. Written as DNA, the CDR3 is TGTGCCAGCAGCGCCCCTCAACTACTGGGTGGGGAGACCCAGTACTTC.

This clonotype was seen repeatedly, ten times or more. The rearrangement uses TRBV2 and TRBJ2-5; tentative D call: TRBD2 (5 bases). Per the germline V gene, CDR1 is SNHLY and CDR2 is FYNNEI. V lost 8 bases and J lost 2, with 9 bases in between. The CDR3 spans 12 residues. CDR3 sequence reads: CASSWTQETQYF. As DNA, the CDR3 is TGTGCCAGCTCTTGGACTCAAGAGACCCAGTACTTC.

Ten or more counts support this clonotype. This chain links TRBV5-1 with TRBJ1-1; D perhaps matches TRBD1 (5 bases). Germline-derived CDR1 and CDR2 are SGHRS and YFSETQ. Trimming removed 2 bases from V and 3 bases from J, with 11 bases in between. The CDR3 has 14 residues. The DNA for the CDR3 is TGCGCCAGCAGCTTCCGGGACCGAGACACTGAAGCTTTCTTT. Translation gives CASSFRDRDTEAFF.

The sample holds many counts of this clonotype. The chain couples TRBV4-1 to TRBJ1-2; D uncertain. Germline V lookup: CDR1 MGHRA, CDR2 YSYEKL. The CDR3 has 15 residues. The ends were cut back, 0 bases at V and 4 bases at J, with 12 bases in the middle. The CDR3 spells CASSQDRVDPYGYTF. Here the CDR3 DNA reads TGCGCCAGCAGCCAAGACCGAGTGGATCCCTATGGCTACACCTTC.

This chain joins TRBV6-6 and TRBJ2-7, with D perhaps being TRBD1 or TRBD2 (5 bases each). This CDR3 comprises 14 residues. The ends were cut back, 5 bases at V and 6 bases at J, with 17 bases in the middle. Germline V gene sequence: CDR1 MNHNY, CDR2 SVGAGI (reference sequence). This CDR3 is CASSSRDPGFEQYF. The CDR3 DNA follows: TGTGCCAGCAGTAGCCGGGACCCGGGTTTCGAGCAGTACTTC.

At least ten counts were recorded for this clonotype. The CDR3 protein is CASSLRQLTEAFF. The CDR3 DNA follows: TGTGCCAGCAGTTTGAGACAGCTCACTGAAGCTTTCTTT. The V and J genes are TRBV27 and TRBJ1-1; D is perhaps TRBD1 (5 bases). Germline V gene data show CDR1 as MNHEY and CDR2 as SMNVEV (reference sequence). Deletions cut 3 bases from V and 4 bases from J, with 9 bases between. The CDR3 sequence is 13 residues long.

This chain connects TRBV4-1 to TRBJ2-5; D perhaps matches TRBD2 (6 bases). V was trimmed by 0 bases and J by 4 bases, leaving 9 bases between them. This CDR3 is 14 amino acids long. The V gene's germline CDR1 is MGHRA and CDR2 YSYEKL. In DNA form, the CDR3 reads TGCGCCAGCAGCCAAGATGCGGGGCTAGAGACCCAGTACTTC. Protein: CASSQDAGLETQYF.

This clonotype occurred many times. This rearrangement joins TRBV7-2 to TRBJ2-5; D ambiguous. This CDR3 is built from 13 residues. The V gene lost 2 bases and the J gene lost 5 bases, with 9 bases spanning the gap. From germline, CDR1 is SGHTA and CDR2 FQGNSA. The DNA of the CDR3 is TGTGCCAGCAGCTTACAGGCCTGGGAGACCCAGTACTTC. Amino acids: CASSLQAWETQYF.

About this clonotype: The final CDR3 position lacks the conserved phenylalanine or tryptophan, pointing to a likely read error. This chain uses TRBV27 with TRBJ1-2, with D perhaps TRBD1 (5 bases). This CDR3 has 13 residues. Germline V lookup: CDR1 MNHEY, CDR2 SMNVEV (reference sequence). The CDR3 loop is CARSFRALGGYTL. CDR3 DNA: TGTGCCAGAAGTTTCAGGGCCCTGGGTGGCTACACCCTC.

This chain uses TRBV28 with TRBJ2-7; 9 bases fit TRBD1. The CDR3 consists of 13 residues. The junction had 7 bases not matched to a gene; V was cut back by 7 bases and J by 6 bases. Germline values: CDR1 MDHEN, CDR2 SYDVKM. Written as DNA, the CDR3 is TGTGCCAGCACGCCGGGACAGGGAAGCGAGCAGTACTTC. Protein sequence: CASTPGQGSEQYF.

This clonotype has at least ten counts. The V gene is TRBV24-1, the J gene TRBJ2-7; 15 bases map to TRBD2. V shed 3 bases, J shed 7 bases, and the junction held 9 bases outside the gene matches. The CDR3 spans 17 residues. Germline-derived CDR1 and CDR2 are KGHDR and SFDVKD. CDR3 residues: CATSDAGLAGGLGEQYF. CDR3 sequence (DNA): TGTGCCACCAGTGATGCGGGACTAGCGGGAGGTCTCGGGGAGCAGTACTTC.

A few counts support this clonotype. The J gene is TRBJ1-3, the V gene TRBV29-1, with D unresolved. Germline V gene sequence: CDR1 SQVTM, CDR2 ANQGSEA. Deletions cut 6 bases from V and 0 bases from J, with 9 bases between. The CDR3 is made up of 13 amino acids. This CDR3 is CSVSQSSGNTIYF. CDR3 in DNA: TGCAGCGTAAGCCAGAGCTCTGGAAACACCATATATTTT.

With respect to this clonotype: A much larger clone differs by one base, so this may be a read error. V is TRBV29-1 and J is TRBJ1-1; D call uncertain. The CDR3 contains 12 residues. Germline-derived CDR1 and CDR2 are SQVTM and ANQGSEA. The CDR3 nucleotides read TGCAGCTTTGACCGGGTTTATGGTGAAGCTTTCTTT. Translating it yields CSFDRVYGEAFF.

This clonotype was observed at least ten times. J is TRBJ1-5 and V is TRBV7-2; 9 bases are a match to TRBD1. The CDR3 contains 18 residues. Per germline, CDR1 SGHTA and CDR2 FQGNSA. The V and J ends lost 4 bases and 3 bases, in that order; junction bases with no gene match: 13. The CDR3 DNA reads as TGTGCCAGCAGCTGGACCGGGACAGGGTTCCCGGTCAATCAGCCCCAGCATTTT. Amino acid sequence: CASSWTGTGFPVNQPQHF.

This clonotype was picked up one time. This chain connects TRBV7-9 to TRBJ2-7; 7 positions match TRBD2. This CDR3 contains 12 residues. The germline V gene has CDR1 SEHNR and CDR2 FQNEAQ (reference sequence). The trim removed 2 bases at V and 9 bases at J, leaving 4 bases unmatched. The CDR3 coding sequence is TGTGCCAGCAGCTTACTGGGGGGGAGGCAGTACTTC. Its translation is CASSLLGGRQYF. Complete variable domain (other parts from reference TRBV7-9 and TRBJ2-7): DTGVSQNPRHKITKRGQNVTFRCDPISEHNRLYWYRQTLGQGPEFLTYFQNEAQLEKSRLLSDRFSAERPKGSFSTLEIQRTEQGDSAMYLCASSLLGGRQYFGPGTRLTVT.

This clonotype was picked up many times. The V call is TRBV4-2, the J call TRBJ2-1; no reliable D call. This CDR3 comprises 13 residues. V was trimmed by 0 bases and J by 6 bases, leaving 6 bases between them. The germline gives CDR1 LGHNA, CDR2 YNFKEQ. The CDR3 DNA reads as TGTGCCAGCAGCCAAGACCGGAGCAATGAGCAGTTCTTC. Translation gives CASSQDRSNEQFF.

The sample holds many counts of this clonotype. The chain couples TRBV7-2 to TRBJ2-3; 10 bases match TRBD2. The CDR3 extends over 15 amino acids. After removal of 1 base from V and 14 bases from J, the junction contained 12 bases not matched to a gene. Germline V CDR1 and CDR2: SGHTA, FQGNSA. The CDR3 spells CASSLGGAGGLEVYF. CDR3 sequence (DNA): TGTGCCAGCAGCTTAGGTGGAGCGGGGGGGCTCGAGGTGTATTTT.

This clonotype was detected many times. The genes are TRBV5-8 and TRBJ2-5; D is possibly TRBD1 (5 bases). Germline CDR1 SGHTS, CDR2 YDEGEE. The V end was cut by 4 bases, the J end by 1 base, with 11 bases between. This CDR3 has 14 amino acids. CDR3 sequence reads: CASSERQRQETQYF. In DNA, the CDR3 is TGTGCCAGCAGCGAGAGACAGCGCCAAGAGACCCAGTACTTC.